This T cell receptor beta chain came from a study of cytomegalovirus exposure and HLA in healthy donors. Amplification used 60 Vbeta primers and 13 Jbeta primers. The protocol was immunoSEQ multiplex PCR, while the TCRdb copy is restricted to in-frame clones and leaves out a portion. Recorded for this sample: 65,000 to 90,000 clones. This clonotype was obtained from a middle-aged man in good health and CMV-seronegative. Material: PBMCs.

CDR3 protein: CASSIVGQVSGNTIYF. CDR3 in DNA: TGTGCCAGTAGTATAGTCGGACAGGTCTCTGGAAACACCATATATTTT. This chain joins TRBV19 and TRBJ1-3; 7 bases are shared with TRBD1. Losses at the gene ends were 1 base for V and 0 bases for J; bases not matched to a gene: 3. This CDR3 is built from 16 residues. In germline, CDR1 is LNHDA, CDR2 SQIVND (reference sequence).